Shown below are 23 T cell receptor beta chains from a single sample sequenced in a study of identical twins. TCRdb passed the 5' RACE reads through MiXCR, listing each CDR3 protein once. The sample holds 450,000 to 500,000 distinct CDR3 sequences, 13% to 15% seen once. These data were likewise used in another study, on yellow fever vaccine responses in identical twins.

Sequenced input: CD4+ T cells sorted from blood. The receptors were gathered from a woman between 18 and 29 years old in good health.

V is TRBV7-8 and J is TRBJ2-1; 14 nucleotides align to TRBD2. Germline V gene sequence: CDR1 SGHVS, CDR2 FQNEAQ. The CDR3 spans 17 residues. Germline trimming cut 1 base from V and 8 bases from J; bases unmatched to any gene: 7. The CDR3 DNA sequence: TGTGCCAGCAGCTTAGGGACTAGCGGGGGGTCTTGGCATGAGCAGTTCTTC. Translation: CASSLGTSGGSWHEQFF.

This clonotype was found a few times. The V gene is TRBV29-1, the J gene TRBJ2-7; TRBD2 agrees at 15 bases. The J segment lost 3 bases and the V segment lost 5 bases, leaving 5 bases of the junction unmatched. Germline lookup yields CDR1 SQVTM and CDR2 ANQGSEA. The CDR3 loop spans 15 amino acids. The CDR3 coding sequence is TGCAGCGTTCACCGGACTAGCGGGGGGGGCTACGAGCAGTACTTC. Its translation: CSVHRTSGGGYEQYF.

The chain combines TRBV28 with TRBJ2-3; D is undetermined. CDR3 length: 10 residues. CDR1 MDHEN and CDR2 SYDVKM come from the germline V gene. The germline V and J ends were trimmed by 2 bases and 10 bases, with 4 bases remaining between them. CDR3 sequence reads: CASSLNAQYF. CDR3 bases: TGTGCCAGCAGTTTAAATGCGCAGTATTTT.

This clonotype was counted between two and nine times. The CDR3 here is CSARDRGSGQTGELFF. For the CDR3, the DNA is TGCAGTGCTAGAGATCGGGGTAGCGGGCAGACCGGGGAGCTGTTTTTT. The rearrangement joins TRBV20-1 to TRBJ2-2; TRBD2 matches 7 bases. The CDR3 has 16 amino acids. Germline-derived CDR1 and CDR2 are DFQATT and SNEGSKA (reference sequence). J lost 5 bases, V lost 0 bases, and 9 bases had no gene match.

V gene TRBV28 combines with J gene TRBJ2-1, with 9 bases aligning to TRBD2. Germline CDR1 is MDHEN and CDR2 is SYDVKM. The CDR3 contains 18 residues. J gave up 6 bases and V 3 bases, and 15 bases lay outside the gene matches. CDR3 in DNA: TGTGCCAGCAGTTTCCCAATCAAGCTAGCGGGAACCCCCAATGAGCAGTTCTTC. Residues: CASSFPIKLAGTPNEQFF. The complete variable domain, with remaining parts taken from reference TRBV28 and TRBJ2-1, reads DVKVTQSSRYLVKRTGEKVFLECVQDMDHENMFWYRQDPGLGLRLIYFSYDVKMKEKGDIPEGYSVSREKKERFSLILESASTNQTSMYLCASSFPIKLAGTPNEQFFGPGTRLTVL.

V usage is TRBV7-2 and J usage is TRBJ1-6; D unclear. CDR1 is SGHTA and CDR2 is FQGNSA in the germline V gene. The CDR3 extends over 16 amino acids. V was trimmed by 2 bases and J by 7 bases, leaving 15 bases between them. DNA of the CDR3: TGTGCCAGCAGCTTATCTCGGGGAGTCTCGAATTCACCCCTCCACTTT. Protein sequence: CASSLSRGVSNSPLHF. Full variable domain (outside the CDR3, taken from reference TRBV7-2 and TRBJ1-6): GAGVSQSPSNKVTEKGKDVELRCDPISGHTALYWYRQSLGQGLEFLIYFQGNSAPDKSGLPSDRFSAERTGGSVSTLTIQRTQQEDSAVYLCASSLSRGVSNSPLHFGNGTRLTVT.

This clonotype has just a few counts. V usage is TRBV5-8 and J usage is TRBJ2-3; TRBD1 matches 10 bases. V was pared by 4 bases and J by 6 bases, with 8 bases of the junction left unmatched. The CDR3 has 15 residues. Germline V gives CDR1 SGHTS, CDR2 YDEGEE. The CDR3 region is CASSTGTGAPDTQYF. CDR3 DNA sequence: TGTGCCAGCAGCACCGGGACAGGGGCCCCGGATACGCAGTATTTT.

The CDR3, as DNA: TGTGCCATCACTTCGGACCACTCCTACGAGCAGTACTTC. Translation gives CAITSDHSYEQYF. The chain carries TRBV28 and TRBJ2-7; no clear D gene. Deletions cut 10 bases from V and 0 bases from J, with 13 bases between. The CDR3 loop spans 13 amino acids. CDR1 and CDR2 (germline): MDHEN, SYDVKM.

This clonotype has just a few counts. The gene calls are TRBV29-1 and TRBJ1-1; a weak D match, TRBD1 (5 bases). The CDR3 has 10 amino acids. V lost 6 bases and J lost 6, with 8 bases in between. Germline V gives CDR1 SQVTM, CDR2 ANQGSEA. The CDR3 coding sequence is TGCAGCGTCACAGGTGCTGAAGCTTTCTTT. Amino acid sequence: CSVTGAEAFF.

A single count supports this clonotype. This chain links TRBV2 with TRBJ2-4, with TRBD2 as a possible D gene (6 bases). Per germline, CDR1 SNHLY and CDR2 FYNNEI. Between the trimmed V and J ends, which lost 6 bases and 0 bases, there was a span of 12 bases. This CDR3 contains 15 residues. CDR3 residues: CASRGGYLAKNIQYF. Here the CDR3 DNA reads TGTGCCAGCAGGGGGGGATACCTAGCCAAAAACATTCAGTACTTC.

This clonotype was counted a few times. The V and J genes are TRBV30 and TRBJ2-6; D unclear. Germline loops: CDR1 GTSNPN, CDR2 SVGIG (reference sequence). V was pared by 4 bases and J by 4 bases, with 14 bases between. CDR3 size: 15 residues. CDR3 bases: TGTGCCTGGAACCCTGGTAGATCAGGGGCCAACGTCCTGACTTTC. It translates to CAWNPGRSGANVLTF.

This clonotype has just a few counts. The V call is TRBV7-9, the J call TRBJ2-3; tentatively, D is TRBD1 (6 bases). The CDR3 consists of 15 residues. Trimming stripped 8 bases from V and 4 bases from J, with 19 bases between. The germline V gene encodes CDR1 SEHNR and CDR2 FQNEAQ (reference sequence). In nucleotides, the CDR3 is TGTGCCAGCGAAAGAGTGGGGGCAAGTGCAGATACGCAGTATTTT. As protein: CASERVGASADTQYF.

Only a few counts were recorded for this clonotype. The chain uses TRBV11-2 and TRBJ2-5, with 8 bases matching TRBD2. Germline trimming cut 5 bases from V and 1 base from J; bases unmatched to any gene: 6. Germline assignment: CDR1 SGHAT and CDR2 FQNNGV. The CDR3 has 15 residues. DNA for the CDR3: TGTGCCAGCAGCCGTAGCGGGGCACTCCAAGAGACCCAGTACTTC. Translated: CASSRSGALQETQYF.

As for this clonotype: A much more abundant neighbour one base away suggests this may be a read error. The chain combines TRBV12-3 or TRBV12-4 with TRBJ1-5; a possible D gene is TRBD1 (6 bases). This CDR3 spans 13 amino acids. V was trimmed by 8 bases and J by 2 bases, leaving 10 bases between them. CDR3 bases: TGTGCCAGCGCCAGGGGTGGCAATCAGCCCCAGCATTTT. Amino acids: CASARGGNQPQHF.

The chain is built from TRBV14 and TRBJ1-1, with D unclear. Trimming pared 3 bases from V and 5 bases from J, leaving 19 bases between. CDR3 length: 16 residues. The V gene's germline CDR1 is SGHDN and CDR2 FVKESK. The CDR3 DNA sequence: TGTGCCAGCAGCCATGCTTCGGGCAGTAAGGGTACTGAAGCTTTCTTT. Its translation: CASSHASGSKGTEAFF.

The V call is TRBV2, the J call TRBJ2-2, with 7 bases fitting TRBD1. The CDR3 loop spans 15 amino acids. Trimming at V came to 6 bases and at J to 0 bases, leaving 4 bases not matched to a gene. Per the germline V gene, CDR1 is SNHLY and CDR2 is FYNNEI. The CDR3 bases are TGTGCCAGCAGAACGACAGGGCCGAACACCGGGGAGCTGTTTTTT. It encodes CASRTTGPNTGELFF.

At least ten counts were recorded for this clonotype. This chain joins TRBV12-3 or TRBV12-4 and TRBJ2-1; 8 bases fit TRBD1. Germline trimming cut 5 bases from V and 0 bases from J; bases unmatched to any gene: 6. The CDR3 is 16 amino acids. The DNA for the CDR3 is TGTGCCAGCAGTAGACCGGGACAGGACTCCTACAATGAGCAGTTCTTC. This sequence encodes CASSRPGQDSYNEQFF.

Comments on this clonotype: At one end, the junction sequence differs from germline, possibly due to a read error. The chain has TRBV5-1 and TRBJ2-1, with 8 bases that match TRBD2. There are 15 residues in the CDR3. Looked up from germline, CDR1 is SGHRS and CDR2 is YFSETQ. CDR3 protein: CASRIAGRTYNEQFF. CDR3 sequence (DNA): TGCGCCAGCAGGATAGCGGGGCGCACCTATAATGAGCAGTTCTTC.

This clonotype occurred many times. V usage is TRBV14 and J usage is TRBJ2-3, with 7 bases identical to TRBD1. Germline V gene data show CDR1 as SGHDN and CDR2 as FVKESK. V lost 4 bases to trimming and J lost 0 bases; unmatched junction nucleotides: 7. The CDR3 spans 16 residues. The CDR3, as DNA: TGTGCCAGCAGCCGCTTCGGGACAGCTAGCACAGATACGCAGTATTTT. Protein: CASSRFGTASTDTQYF.

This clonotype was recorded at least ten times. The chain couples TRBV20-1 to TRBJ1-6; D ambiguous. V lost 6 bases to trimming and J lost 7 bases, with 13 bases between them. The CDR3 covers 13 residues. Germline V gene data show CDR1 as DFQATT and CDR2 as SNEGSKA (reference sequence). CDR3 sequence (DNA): TGCAGTGCCAGTGGGGTACACAATTCACCCCTCCACTTT. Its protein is CSASGVHNSPLHF.

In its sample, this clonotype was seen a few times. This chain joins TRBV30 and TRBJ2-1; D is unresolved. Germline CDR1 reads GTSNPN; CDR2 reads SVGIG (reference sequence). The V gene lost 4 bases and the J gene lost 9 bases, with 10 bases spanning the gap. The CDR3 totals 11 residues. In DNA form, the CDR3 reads TGTGCCTGGACGAAGTTTGGTGAGCAGTTCTTC. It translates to CAWTKFGEQFF.

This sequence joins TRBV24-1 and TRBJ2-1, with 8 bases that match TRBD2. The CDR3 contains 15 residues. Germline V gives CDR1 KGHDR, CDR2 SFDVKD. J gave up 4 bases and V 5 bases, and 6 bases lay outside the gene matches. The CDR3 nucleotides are TGTGCCACCAGTGTAGTAGCGGGGCATTACAATGAGCAGTTCTTC. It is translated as CATSVVAGHYNEQFF.

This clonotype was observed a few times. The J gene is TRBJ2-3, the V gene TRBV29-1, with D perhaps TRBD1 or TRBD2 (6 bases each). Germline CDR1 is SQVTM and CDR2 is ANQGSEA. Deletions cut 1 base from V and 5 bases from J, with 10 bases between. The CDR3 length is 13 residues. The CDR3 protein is CSVEGGAGDTQYF. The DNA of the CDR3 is TGCAGCGTTGAAGGGGGGGCGGGAGATACGCAGTATTTT.